This is a list of T cell receptor beta chains from one sample in a study of T cell responses to AZD1222 COVID-19 vaccine. The table came from immunoSEQ multiplex PCR; TCRdb's copy has only in-frame clones and leaves some out. The table records more than 90,000 clones, about 90% of them present only once. Sample: peripheral blood, taken on day 0 of AZD1222 vaccination. These receptor sequences come from an adult in good health. CDR3s include the opening cysteine and the closing phenylalanine or tryptophan. The D gene is left open where the match is weak. Rows give clone size only sometimes, using once, few, many, or a class for an expanded clone.

J,size,D,V,CDR3,DNA
TRBJ1-1,NA,NA,TRBV3-1/TRBV3-2,CASSPHRGQPNTEAFF,TGTGCCAGCAGCCCACATCGCGGACAGCCGAACACTGAAGCTTTCTTT
TRBJ2-7,NA,NA,TRBV19,CASKITGSSYEQYF,TGTGCCAGTAAAATAACGGGGAGCTCCTACGAGCAGTACTTC
TRBJ2-3,NA,TRBD2,TRBV6-5,CASSYYGGRSTDTQYF,TGTGCCAGCAGTTACTATGGCGGGAGGTCCACAGATACGCAGTATTTT
TRBJ2-3,few,TRBD2,TRBV19,CASNPGLAGGADTQYF,TGTGCCAGTAACCCGGGACTAGCGGGAGGTGCAGATACGCAGTATTTT
TRBJ2-5,NA,NA,TRBV3-1/TRBV3-2,CASSRSSSHQETQYF,TGTGCCAGCAGCCGTAGTAGCAGCCACCAAGAGACCCAGTACTTC
TRBJ1-1,once,NA,TRBV12-3/TRBV12-4,CASPVPGREAFF,TGTGCCAGCCCCGTTCCAGGCAGGGAAGCTTTCTTT
TRBJ1-4,NA,TRBD1,TRBV7-9,CASSTTTGGNEKLFF,TGTGCCAGCAGCACGACGACAGGGGGTAATGAAAAACTGTTTTTT
TRBJ1-2,NA,NA,TRBV28,CASSPAGPVGGYTF,TGTGCCAGCAGTCCCGCGGGGCCAGTCGGCGGCTACACCTTC
TRBJ2-1,NA,NA,TRBV6-5,CASGVRNSYNEQFF,TGTGCCAGCGGGGTCCGGAACTCCTACAATGAGCAGTTCTTC
TRBJ2-7,NA,TRBD2,TRBV5-4,CASSPAPSGGTYEQYF,TGTGCCAGCAGCCCTGCCCCTAGCGGGGGGACCTACGAGCAGTACTTC
TRBJ2-1,NA,NA,TRBV9,CASSPLGGGAYNEQFF,TGTGCCAGCAGCCCCCTAGGAGGGGGGGCCTACAATGAGCAGTTCTTC
TRBJ1-2,NA,NA,TRBV6-5,CASSPGYGYTF,TGTGCCAGCAGTCCAGGGTATGGCTACACCTTC
TRBJ2-5,NA,TRBD2,TRBV9,CASSAPGTTKETQYF,TGTGCCAGCAGCGCGCCCGGGACTACGAAAGAGACCCAGTACTTC
TRBJ2-3,few,NA,TRBV7-8,CASSMGADTQYF,TGTGCCAGCAGCATGGGTGCAGATACGCAGTATTTT
TRBJ1-1,NA,NA,TRBV7-9,CASSLEGLVNTEAFF,TGTGCCAGCAGCTTAGAGGGTTTGGTGAACACTGAAGCTTTCTTT